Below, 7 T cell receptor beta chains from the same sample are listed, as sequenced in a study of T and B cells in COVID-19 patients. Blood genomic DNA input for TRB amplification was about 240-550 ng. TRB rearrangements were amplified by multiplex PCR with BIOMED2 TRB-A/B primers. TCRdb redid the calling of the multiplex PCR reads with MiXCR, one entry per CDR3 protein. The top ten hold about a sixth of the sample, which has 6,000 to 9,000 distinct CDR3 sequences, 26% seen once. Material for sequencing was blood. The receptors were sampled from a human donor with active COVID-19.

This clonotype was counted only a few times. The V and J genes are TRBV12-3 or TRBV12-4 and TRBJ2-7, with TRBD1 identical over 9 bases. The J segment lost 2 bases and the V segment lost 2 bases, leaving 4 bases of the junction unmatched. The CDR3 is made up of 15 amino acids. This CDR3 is CASSLSRTGAYEQYF. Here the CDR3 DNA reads TGTGCCAGCAGTTTATCCCGGACAGGGGCCTACGAGCAGTACTTC.

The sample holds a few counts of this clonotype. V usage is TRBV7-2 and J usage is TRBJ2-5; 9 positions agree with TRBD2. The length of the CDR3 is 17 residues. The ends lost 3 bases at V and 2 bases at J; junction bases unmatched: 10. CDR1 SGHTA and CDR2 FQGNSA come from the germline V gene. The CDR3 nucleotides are TGTGCCAGCAGCTTCGGGACTAGCCTACATTTTCAAGAGACCCAGTACTTC. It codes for CASSFGTSLHFQETQYF.

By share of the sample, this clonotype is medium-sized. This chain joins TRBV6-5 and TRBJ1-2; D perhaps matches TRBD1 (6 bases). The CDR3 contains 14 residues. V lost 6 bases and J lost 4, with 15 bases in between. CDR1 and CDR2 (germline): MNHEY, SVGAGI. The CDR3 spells CASSPGTPSYGYTF. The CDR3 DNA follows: TGTGCCAGCAGCCCCGGGACACCGTCCTATGGCTACACCTTC.

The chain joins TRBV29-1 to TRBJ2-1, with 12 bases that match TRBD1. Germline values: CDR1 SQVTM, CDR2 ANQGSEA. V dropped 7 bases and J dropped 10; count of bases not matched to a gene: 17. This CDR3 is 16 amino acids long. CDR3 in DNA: TGCAGCGGCTCAGGAGGGACGGGACAGGGGGCCGGGGAGCAGTTCTTC. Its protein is CSGSGGTGQGAGEQFF.

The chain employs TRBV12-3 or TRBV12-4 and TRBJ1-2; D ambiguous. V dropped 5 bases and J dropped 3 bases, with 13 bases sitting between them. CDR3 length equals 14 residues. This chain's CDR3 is CASSPRGSYYGYTF. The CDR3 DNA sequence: TGTGCCAGCAGTCCCCGCGGCAGCTACTATGGCTACACCTTC.

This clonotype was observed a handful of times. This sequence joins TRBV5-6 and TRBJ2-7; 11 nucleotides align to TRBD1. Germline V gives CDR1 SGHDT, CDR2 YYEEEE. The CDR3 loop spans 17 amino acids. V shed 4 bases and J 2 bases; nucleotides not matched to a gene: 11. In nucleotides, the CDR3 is TGTGCCAGCAGCCGGGACAGGGGGACACCCCCAACCTACGAGCAGTACTTC. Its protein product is CASSRDRGTPPTYEQYF. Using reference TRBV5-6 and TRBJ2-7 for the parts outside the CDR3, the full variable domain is DAGVTQSPTHLIKTRGQQVTLRCSPKSGHDTVSWYQQALGQGPQFIFQYYEEEERQRGNFPDRFSGHQFPNYSSELNVNALLLGDSALYLCASSRDRGTPPTYEQYFGPGTRLTVT.

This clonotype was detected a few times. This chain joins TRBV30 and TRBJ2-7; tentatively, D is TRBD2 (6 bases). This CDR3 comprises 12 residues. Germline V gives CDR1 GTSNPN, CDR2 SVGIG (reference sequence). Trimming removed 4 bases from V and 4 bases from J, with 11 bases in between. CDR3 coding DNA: TGTGCCTGGAAGGGGCGGGATTACGAGCAGTACTTC. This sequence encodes CAWKGRDYEQYF.